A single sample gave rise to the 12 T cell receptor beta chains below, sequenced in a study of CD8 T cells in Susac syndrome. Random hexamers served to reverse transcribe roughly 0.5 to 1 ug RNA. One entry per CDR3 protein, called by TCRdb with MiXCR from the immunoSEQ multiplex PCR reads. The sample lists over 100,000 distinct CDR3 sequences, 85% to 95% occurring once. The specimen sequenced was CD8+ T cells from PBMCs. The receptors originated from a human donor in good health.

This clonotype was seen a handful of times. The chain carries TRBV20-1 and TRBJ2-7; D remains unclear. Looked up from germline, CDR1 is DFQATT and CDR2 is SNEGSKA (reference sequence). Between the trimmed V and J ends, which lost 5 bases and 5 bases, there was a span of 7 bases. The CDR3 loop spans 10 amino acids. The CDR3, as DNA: TGCAGTGCTTCTGACCACGAGCAGTACTTC. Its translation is CSASDHEQYF.

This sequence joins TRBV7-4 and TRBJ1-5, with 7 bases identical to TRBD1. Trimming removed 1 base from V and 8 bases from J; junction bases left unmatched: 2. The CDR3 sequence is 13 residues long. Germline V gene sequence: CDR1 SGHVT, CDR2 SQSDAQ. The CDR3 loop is CASSLVGTEPQHF. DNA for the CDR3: TGTGCCAGCAGCTTAGTGGGGACAGAGCCCCAGCATTTT. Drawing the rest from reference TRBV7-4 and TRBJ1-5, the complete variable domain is GAGVSQSPRYKVAKRGRDVALRCDSISGHVTLYWYRQTLGQGSEVLTYSQSDAQRDKSGRPSGRFSAERPERSVSTLKIQRTEQGDSAVYLCASSLVGTEPQHFGDGTRLSIL.

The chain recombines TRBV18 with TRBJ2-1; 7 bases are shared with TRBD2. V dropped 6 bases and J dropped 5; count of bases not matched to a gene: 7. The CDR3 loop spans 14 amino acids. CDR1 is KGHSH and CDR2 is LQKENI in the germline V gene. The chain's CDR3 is CASSPTSGDNEQFF. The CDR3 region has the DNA TGTGCCAGCTCCCCCACCAGCGGGGACAATGAGCAGTTCTTC.

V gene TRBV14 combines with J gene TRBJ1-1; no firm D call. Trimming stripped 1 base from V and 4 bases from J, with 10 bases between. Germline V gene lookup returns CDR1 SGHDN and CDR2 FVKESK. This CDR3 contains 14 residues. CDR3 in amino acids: CASSQAVWGTEAFF. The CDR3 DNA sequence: TGTGCCAGCAGCCAAGCGGTATGGGGCACTGAAGCTTTCTTT. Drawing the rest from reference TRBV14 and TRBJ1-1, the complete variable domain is EAGVTQFPSHSVIEKGQTVTLRCDPISGHDNLYWYRRVMGKEIKFLLHFVKESKQDESGMPNNRFLAERTGGTYSTLKVQPAELEDSGVYFCASSQAVWGTEAFFGQGTRLTVV.

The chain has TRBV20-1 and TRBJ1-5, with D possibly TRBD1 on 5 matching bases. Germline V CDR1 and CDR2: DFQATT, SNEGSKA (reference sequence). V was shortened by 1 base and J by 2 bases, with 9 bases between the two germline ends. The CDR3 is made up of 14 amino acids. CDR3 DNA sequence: TGCAGTGCTAGAGCCCAGGGTGGCAATCAGCCCCAGCATTTT. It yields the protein CSARAQGGNQPQHF.

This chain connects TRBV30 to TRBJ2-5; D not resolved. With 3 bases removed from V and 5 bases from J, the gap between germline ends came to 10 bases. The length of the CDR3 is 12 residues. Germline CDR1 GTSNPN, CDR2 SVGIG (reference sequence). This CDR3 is CAWSQIGETQYF. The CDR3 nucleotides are TGTGCCTGGAGCCAGATTGGGGAGACCCAGTACTTC.

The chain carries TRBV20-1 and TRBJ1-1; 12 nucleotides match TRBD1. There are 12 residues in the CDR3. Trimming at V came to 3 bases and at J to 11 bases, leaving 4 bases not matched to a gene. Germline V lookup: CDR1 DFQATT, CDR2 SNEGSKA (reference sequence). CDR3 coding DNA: TGCAGTGCTAGGGGACAGGGGGCGGAGGCTTTCTTT. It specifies CSARGQGAEAFF.

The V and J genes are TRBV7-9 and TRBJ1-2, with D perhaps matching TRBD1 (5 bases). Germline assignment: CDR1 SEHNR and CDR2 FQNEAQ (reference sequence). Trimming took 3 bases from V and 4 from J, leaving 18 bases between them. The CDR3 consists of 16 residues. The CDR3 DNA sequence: TGTGCCAGCAGCTTTGACCTAACGACAGCTATCTATGGCTACACCTTC. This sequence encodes CASSFDLTTAIYGYTF.

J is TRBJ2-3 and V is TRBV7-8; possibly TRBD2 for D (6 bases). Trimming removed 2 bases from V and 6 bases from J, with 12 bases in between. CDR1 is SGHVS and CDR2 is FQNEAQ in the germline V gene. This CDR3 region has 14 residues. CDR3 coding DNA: TGTGCCAGCAGCTTATTAGGAGGGTCGGATACGCAGTATTTT. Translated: CASSLLGGSDTQYF.

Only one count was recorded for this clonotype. The CDR3: CASSEGGETDTQYF. The CDR3 coding sequence is TGTGCCAGCAGTGAGGGGGGAGAAACAGATACGCAGTATTTT. The chain links TRBV2 to TRBJ2-3; D perhaps matches TRBD2 (6 bases). Deletions cut 3 bases from V and 3 bases from J, with 10 bases between. Germline lookup yields CDR1 SNHLY and CDR2 FYNNEI. The CDR3 contains 14 residues.

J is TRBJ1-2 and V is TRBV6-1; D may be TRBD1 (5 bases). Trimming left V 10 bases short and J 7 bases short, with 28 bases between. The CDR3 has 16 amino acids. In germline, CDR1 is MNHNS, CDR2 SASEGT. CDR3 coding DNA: TGTGCCATCCGTCTCCGGGACCGGAATGTGTTTTGTGGCTACACCTTC. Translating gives CAIRLRDRNVFCGYTF.

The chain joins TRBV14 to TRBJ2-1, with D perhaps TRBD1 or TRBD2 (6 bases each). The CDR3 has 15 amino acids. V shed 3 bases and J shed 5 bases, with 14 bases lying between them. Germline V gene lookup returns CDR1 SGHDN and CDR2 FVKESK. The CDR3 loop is CASSQFGRGDNEQFF. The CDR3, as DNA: TGTGCCAGCAGCCAGTTCGGAAGGGGGGACAATGAGCAGTTCTTC.